The 20 T cell receptor beta chains in this list originate from one sample, sequenced in a study of blood T cell repertoires in COVID-19. Assay: immunoSEQ multiplex PCR; the TCRdb copy retains only in-frame clones and omits some. The sample lists hundreds of thousands of clones; just under 90% were seen once. What was sequenced was PBMCs or T cells enriched from blood (not recorded which). These receptors all come from a woman aged 30 to 39 with acute COVID-19.

J is TRBJ1-5 and V is TRBV19; 7 positions match TRBD1. This CDR3 spans 14 amino acids. The germline CDR1 and CDR2 sequences are LNHDA and SQIVND (reference sequence). V lost 10 bases and J lost 0; bases outside the gene matches: 6. CDR3 bases: TGTGCCACCGAGGGACAGTATAGCAATCAGCCCCAGCATTTT. Translated: CATEGQYSNQPQHF. Full variable domain (rest looked up from reference TRBV19 and TRBJ1-5): DGGITQSPKYLFRKEGQNVTLSCEQNLNHDAMYWYRQDPGQGLRLIYYSQIVNDFQKGDIAEGYSVSREKKESFPLTVTSAQKNPTAFYLCATEGQYSNQPQHFGDGTRLSIL.

The chain uses TRBV28 and TRBJ2-1; no definite D call. CDR3 size: 17 residues. CDR1 and CDR2 from the germline V gene are MDHEN and SYDVKM. V was clipped by 2 bases and J by 3 bases, with 17 bases between them. The CDR3 region has the DNA TGTGCCAGCAGTTTAGCCCTCGGGTCTCCACGCTACAATGAGCAGTTCTTC. This gives the protein CASSLALGSPRYNEQFF.

The V and J genes are TRBV9 and TRBJ2-1; the match to TRBD1 covers 8 bases. J gave up 5 bases and V 4 bases, and 8 bases lay outside the gene matches. The germline V gene has CDR1 SGDLS and CDR2 YYNGEE. The CDR3 is 15 amino acids. The CDR3 sequence is CASSFQGATHNEQFF. CDR3 in DNA: TGTGCCAGCAGCTTTCAGGGGGCAACTCACAATGAGCAGTTCTTC. Using reference TRBV9 and TRBJ2-1 for the parts outside the CDR3, the full variable domain is DSGVTQTPKHLITATGQRVTLRCSPRSGDLSVYWYQQSLDQGLQFLIQYYNGEERAKGNILERFSAQQFPDLHSELNLSSLELGDSALYFCASSFQGATHNEQFFGPGTRLTVL.

The chain links TRBV2 to TRBJ1-2; 7 bases are shared with TRBD1. V gave up 7 bases and J gave up 4 bases; unmatched junction bases: 6. This CDR3 is built from 13 residues. CDR1 is SNHLY, CDR2 FYNNEI, per germline. CDR3 sequence: CASTGQATYGYTF. The CDR3 DNA sequence: TGTGCCAGCACCGGACAGGCAACCTATGGCTACACCTTC.

This chain links TRBV5-1 with TRBJ2-2; 7 nucleotides line up with TRBD2. This CDR3 region has 16 residues. Losses at the gene ends were 0 bases for V and 2 bases for J; bases not matched to a gene: 4. Germline V gives CDR1 SGHRS, CDR2 YFSETQ. In nucleotides, the CDR3 is TGCGCCAGCAGCTTGGGGGCTAGCGGAAACACCGGGGAGCTGTTTTTT. This encodes CASSLGASGNTGELFF.

This sequence joins TRBV30 and TRBJ1-5; D remains unclear. The length of the CDR3 is 12 residues. CDR1 and CDR2 (germline): GTSNPN, SVGIG (reference sequence). V lost 5 bases and J 5 bases, leaving 10 bases between the germline ends. CDR3 DNA sequence: TGTGCCTGGGCCCGGTTCGATCAGCCCCAGCATTTT. It translates to CAWARFDQPQHF.

The V and J genes are TRBV10-1 and TRBJ1-1, with TRBD1 matching 9 bases. This CDR3 contains 13 residues. CDR1 and CDR2 (germline): WNHNN, SYGVQD (reference sequence). Unmatched junction bases numbered 4, after V lost 2 bases and J lost 9 bases. CDR3 coding DNA: TGCGCCAGCAGTGAGACAGGGGGCGCAAAAGCTTTCTTT. Translation gives CASSETGGAKAFF.

The CDR3 DNA reads as TGCGCCAGCAGCCAAGTCGTCGGGGACAGTTTCTCATGGACGAACATTCAGTACTTC. It is translated as CASSQVVGDSFSWTNIQYF. The chain links TRBV4-1 to TRBJ2-4; 7 positions match TRBD1. Germline loops: CDR1 MGHRA, CDR2 YSYEKL. The CDR3 is made up of 19 amino acids. V lost 1 base and J lost 7; bases outside the gene matches: 19.

V usage is TRBV11-2 and J usage is TRBJ2-5; 7 bases fit TRBD2. With V trimmed by 4 bases and J by 4 bases, 3 bases remained unmatched. Germline loops: CDR1 SGHAT, CDR2 FQNNGV. This CDR3 region has 13 residues. CDR3 in DNA: TGTGCCAGCAGCTGGGGGGGTTCAGAGACCCAGTACTTC. As protein: CASSWGGSETQYF.

CDR3 bases: TGTGCCAGCAGCTTATACGGAGGGGAGAACACTGAAGCTTTCTTT. Translation: CASSLYGGENTEAFF. V and J are TRBV7-2 and TRBJ1-1; D may be TRBD1 (5 bases). The germline V gene encodes CDR1 SGHTA and CDR2 FQGNSA. The ends were cut back, 2 bases at V and 1 base at J, with 11 bases in the middle. The CDR3 runs 15 residues.

The chain has TRBV5-1 and TRBJ1-6; D remains unclear. CDR3 length: 20 amino acids. CDR1 and CDR2 (germline): SGHRS, YFSETQ. The V and J ends lost 2 bases and 0 bases respectively, with 21 bases between them. Here the CDR3 reads CASSFSRPESGSSYNSPLHF. CDR3 coding DNA: TGCGCCAGCAGCTTTTCAAGGCCTGAGAGTGGGAGCTCCTATAATTCACCCCTCCACTTT.

The J gene is TRBJ2-7, the V gene TRBV2, with D perhaps matching TRBD1 (6 bases). Trimming shortened V by 6 bases and J by 3 bases, and 15 bases separated the two germline ends. The CDR3 totals 14 residues. CDR1 and CDR2 from the germline V gene are SNHLY and FYNNEI. The CDR3 protein is CASRDRSAYYEQYF. CDR3 in DNA: TGTGCCAGCAGAGACAGGTCGGCCTACTACGAGCAGTACTTC.

On this clone: This specimen includes other DNA sequences encoding the same CDR3. The chain links TRBV10-3 to TRBJ1-2; no clear D. CDR3 length: 13 amino acids. Per germline, CDR1 ENHRY and CDR2 SYGVKD. V was shortened by 3 bases and J by 3 bases, with 8 bases between the two germline ends. The CDR3 nucleotides are TGTGCCATCAGTGAAGGGAGGGACTATGGCTACACCTTC. Protein sequence: CAISEGRDYGYTF.

The chain carries TRBV4-3 and TRBJ1-2, with D tentatively TRBD1 (6 bases). The V end was cut by 4 bases, the J end by 4 bases, with 16 bases between. Germline V gives CDR1 LGHNA, CDR2 YSLEER. This CDR3 is 15 amino acids long. The CDR3 DNA follows: TGCGCCAGCAGCCTCCGACTCGGCAGGGGCTATGGCTACACCTTC. Its protein product is CASSLRLGRGYGYTF.

This clone was detected a few times. This chain's CDR3 is CASSLVGEAFF. The CDR3 bases are TGTGCCAGCAGCTTAGTCGGGGAAGCTTTCTTT. The chain combines TRBV7-9 with TRBJ1-1, with no clear D. Per the germline V gene, CDR1 is SEHNR and CDR2 is FQNEAQ (reference sequence). V was clipped by 1 base and J by 8 bases, with 5 bases between them. CDR3 length equals 11 residues.

The rearrangement links TRBV11-3 to TRBJ2-1; no firm D call. Trimming pared 1 base from V and 1 base from J, leaving 11 bases between. The CDR3 sequence is 16 residues long. Germline V lookup: CDR1 SGHNT, CDR2 YENEEA. Here the CDR3 reads CASSLGGLRSYNEQFF. The CDR3 DNA reads TGTGCCAGCAGCTTAGGAGGCCTAAGGTCCTACAATGAGCAGTTCTTC.

The chain recombines TRBV2 with TRBJ2-1; the match to TRBD2 covers 9 bases. Germline V gives CDR1 SNHLY, CDR2 FYNNEI. This CDR3 is built from 15 residues. The trim removed 6 bases at V and 4 bases at J, leaving 7 bases unmatched. The CDR3 loop is CASRALTSGYNEQFF. CDR3 bases: TGTGCCAGCAGGGCACTGACTAGCGGATACAATGAGCAGTTCTTC.

This sequence joins TRBV2 and TRBJ1-4; 7 bases are shared with TRBD1. The CDR3 length is 15 residues. Per germline, CDR1 SNHLY and CDR2 FYNNEI. V dropped 8 bases and J dropped 0; count of bases not matched to a gene: 6. The CDR3 nucleotides are TGTGCCAGCGCAACAGGGGTTGCAACTAATGAAAAACTGTTTTTT. This sequence encodes CASATGVATNEKLFF.

The V gene is TRBV4-1, the J gene TRBJ1-1; D gene unclear. The germline V gene encodes CDR1 MGHRA and CDR2 YSYEKL. The length of the CDR3 is 13 residues. V gave up 3 bases and J gave up 0 bases, with 5 bases separating them. CDR3 nucleotides: TGCGCCAGCAGCCACCGAGTGAACACTGAAGCTTTCTTT. Residues: CASSHRVNTEAFF.

The chain recombines TRBV7-8 with TRBJ1-1; D not resolved. The germline V gene encodes CDR1 SGHVS and CDR2 FQNEAQ. The CDR3 is made up of 14 amino acids. Trimming took 2 bases from V and 1 from J, leaving 8 bases between them. The DNA for the CDR3 is TGTGCCAGCAGCTTACGTACTCCGAACACTGAAGCTTTCTTT. Translated: CASSLRTPNTEAFF.